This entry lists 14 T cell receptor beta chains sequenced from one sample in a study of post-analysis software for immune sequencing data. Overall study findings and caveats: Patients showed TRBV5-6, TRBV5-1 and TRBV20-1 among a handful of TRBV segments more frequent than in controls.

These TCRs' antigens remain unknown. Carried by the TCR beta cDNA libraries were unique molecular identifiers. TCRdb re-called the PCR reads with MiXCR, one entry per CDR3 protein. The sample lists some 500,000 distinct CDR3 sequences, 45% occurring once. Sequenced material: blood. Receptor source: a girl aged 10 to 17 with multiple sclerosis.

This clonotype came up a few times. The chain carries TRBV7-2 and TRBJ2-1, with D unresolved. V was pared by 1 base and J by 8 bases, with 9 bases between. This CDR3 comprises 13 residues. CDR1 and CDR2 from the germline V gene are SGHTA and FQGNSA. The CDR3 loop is CASSLGARYEQFF. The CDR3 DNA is TGTGCCAGCAGCTTAGGGGCGCGTTATGAGCAGTTCTTC.

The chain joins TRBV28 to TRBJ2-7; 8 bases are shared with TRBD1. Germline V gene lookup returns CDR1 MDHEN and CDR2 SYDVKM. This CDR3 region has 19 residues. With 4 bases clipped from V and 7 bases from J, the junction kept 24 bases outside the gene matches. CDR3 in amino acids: CASSSPGAGGASYVGEQYF. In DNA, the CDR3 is TGTGCCAGCAGTTCACCCGGGGCAGGGGGCGCTTCCTACGTTGGGGAGCAGTACTTC.

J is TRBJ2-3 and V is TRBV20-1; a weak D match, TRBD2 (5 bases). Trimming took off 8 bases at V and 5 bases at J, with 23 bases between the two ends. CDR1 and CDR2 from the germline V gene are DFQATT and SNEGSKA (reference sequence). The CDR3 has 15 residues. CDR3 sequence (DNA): TGCAGTACTGATTTTCGAGAGGGCCGAATAGATACGCAGTATTTT. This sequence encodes CSTDFREGRIDTQYF.

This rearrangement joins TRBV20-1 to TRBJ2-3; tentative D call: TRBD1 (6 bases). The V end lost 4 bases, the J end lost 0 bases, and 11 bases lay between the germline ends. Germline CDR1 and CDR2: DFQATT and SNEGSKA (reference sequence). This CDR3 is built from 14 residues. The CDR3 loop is CSAKGTSSTDTQYF. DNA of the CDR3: TGCAGTGCTAAAGGGACATCTAGCACAGATACGCAGTATTTT.

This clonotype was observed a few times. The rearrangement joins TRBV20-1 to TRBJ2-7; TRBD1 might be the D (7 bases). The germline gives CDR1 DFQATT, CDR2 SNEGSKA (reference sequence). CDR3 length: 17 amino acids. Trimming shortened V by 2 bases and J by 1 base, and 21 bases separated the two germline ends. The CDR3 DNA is TGCAGTGCTAGAAGGGGGCTGGGAGGAGCGACATCCTACGAGCAGTACTTC. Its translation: CSARRGLGGATSYEQYF.

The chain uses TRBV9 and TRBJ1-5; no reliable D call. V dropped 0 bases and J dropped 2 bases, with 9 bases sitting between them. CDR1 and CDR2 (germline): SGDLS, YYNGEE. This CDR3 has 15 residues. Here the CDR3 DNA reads TGTGCCAGCAGCGTAGGGGTGGCGGGCAATCAGCCCCAGCATTTT. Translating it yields CASSVGVAGNQPQHF. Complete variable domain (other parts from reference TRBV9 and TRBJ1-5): DSGVTQTPKHLITATGQRVTLRCSPRSGDLSVYWYQQSLDQGLQFLIQYYNGEERAKGNILERFSAQQFPDLHSELNLSSLELGDSALYFCASSVGVAGNQPQHFGDGTRLSIL.

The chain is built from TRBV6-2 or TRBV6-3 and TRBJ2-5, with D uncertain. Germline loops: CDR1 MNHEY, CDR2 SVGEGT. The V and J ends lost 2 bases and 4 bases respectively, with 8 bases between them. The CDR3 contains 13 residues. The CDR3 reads CASSYPLSETQYF. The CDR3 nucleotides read TGTGCCAGCAGTTACCCGCTGTCAGAGACCCAGTACTTC.

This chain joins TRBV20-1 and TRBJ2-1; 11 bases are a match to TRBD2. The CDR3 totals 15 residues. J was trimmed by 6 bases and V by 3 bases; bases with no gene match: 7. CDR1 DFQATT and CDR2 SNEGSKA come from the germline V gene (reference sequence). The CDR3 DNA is TGCAGTGCTAGCGAACTAGCGGGAGTTCGCAATGAGCAGTTCTTC. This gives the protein CSASELAGVRNEQFF.

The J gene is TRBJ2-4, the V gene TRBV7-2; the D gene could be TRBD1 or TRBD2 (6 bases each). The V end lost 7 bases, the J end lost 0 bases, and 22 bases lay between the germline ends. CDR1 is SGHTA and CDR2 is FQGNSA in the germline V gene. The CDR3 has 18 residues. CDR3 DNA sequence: TGTGCCAGCACCACTAGGGGGGCCTTGGAAATAGCCAAAAACATTCAGTACTTC. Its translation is CASTTRGALEIAKNIQYF.

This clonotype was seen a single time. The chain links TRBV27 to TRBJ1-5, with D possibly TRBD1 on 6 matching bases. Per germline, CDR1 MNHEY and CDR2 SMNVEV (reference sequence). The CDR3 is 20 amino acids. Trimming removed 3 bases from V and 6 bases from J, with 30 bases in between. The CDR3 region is CASSFAGAGTNFYKAQPQHF. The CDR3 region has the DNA TGTGCCAGCAGTTTTGCAGGGGCAGGGACGAACTTCTATAAAGCTCAGCCCCAGCATTTT.

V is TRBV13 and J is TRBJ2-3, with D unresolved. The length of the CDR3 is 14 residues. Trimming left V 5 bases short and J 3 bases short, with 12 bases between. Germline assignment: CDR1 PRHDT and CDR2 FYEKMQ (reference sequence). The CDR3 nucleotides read TGTGCCAGCAGCCCTTACACCGGAACAGATACGCAGTATTTT. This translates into CASSPYTGTDTQYF.

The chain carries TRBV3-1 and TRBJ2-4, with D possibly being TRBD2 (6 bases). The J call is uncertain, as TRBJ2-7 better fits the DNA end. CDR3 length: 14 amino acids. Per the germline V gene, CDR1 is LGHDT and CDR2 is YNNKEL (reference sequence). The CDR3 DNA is TGTGCCAGCAGCCAAGAGGGAAGGAGGGTCGAGCAGTACTTC. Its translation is CASSQEGRRVEQYF.

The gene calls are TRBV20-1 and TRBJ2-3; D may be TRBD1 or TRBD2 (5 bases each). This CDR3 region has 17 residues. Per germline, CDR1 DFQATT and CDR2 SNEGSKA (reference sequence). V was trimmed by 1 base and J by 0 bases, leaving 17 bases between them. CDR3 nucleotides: TGCAGTGCTAGAGTTTTCGGGACCGCCTCTAGCACAGATACGCAGTATTTT. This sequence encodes CSARVFGTASSTDTQYF.

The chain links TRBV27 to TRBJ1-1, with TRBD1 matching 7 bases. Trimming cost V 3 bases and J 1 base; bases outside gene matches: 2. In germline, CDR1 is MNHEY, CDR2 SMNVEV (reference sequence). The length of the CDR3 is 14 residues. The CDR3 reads CASSLYRGNTEAFF. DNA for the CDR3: TGTGCCAGCAGTTTGTACAGGGGGAACACTGAAGCTTTCTTT.